This TCR beta chain was identified during a study of blood T cell repertoires in COVID-19. Study background: There were acute and convalescent COVID-19 samples, and they came from the United States, Italy and Spain. In each case, the material was cDNA or gDNA derived from T cells, B-cell-depleted T cells, or PBMCs.

Seattle patients were enrolled during active infection and followed longitudinally. Clones were sequenced by immunoSEQ multiplex PCR, and TCRdb holds only the in-frame ones, with some missing. The data contain roughly 390,000 clones, more than 75% of them singletons. V was cut by 7 bases and J by 13 bases, with 23 bases left in between. CDR3 length: 14 residues. The germline V gene has CDR1 SGHAT and CDR2 FQNNGV. This clonotype was sampled from a woman in her twenties or thirties with COVID-19, enrolled during active disease. The material sequenced was peripheral blood. V and J are TRBV11-2 and TRBJ2-4; possibly TRBD1 for D (6 bases). The CDR3 spells CASNNGQWANRQYF. The CDR3 bases are TGTGCCAGCAATAATGGACAGTGGGCTAATCGGCAGTACTTC.